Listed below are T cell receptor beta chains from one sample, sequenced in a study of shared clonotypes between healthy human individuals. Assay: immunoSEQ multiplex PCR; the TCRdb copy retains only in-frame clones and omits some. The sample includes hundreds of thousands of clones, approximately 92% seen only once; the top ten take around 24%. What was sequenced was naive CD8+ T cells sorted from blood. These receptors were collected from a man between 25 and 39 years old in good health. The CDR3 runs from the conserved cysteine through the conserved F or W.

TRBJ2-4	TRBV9	CASSAGSSLSNIQYF
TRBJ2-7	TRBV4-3	CASSQGHSGYEQYF
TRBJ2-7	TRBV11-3	CASSFRQREALTSYEQYF
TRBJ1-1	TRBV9	CASSVGVVGYPAEAFF
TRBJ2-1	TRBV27	CASSLSGSYNEQFF
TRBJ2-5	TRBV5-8	CASAREREGLMETQYF
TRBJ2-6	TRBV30	CAWLGDGANVLTF
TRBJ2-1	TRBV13	CASSLFGGGSSYNEQFF
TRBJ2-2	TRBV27	CASSLRGAGGPNLAELFF
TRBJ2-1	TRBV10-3	CAVGLSSSYNEQFF
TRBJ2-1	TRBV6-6	CASRPPYPSYNEQFF
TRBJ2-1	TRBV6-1	CASSEIEGTPYNEQFF
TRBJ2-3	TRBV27	CASSPGTSGRFPDTQYF
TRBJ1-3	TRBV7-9	CASSQPDRGENTIYF
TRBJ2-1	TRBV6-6	CASSTPRDRDHNEQFF
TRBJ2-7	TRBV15	CATSLGRTYEQYF
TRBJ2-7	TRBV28	CASSLLSGRRDEQYF
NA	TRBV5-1	CASSSGGSSYEQYF
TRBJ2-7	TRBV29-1	CSVDGTSNYEQYF
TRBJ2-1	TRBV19	CASSLSPGTNSYNEQFF
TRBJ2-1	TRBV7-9	CASSFVGGSSSYNEQFF
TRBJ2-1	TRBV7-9	CASSLVSSANEQFF
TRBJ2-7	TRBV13	CASSSRRGWNNEQYF
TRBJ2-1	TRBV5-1	CASSFLGNYNEQFF
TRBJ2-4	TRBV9	CASSVGQGGRNIQYF
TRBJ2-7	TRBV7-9	CASSGGEQYF
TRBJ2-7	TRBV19	CASSNSGRTSSHEQYF